These 20 T cell receptor beta chains originate from one sample sequenced in a study of vaccination effects on CD4 cells after COVID-19. The protocol was immunoSEQ multiplex PCR, while the TCRdb copy is restricted to in-frame clones and leaves out a portion. In the table there are 27,000 or so clones, around 75% of which are singletons. Under the ViraFEST assay, PBMC were stimulated with viral peptide pools so that antigen-specific CD4+ T cells expanded. Sequencing was performed afterwards. CD4+ T cells were isolated after 10 days of culture. Recipients of the vaccine had no prior SARS-CoV-2 infection and negative nucleocapsid antibodies. What these receptors recognize is not known. The sample consisted of CD4+ T cells from PBMCs cultured with HCoV-NL63 spike peptides, taken before COVID-19 vaccination. These receptors were obtained from a human donor who received a COVID-19 vaccine.

V usage is TRBV5-1 and J usage is TRBJ1-3; D is unresolved. Germline assignment: CDR1 SGHRS and CDR2 YFSETQ. Deletions cut 1 base from V and 0 bases from J, with 8 bases between. The CDR3 has 15 amino acids. CDR3 bases: TGCGCCAGCAGCTTGCGCGGGAGCTCTGGAAACACCATATATTTT. The encoded protein is CASSLRGSSGNTIYF. Full variable domain (rest looked up from reference TRBV5-1 and TRBJ1-3): KAGVTQTPRYLIKTRGQQVTLSCSPISGHRSVSWYQQTPGQGLQFLFEYFSETQRNKGNFPGRFSGRQFSNSRSEMNVSTLELGDSALYLCASSLRGSSGNTIYFGEGSWLTVV.

The chain has TRBV28 and TRBJ1-1; D might be TRBD1 (5 bases). The germline V gene has CDR1 MDHEN and CDR2 SYDVKM. The CDR3 runs to 14 residues. Trimming removed 4 bases from V and 10 bases from J, with 19 bases in between. The CDR3 nucleotides are TGTGCCAGCAGTTACCCCGGGGGTGTAGGTGTAGCTTTCTTT. Amino acids: CASSYPGGVGVAFF.

This clone was counted only a few times. The V and J genes are TRBV18 and TRBJ2-7; 8 bases match TRBD1. The CDR3 consists of 15 residues. The V and J ends lost 6 bases and 3 bases, in that order; junction bases with no gene match: 10. Germline CDR1 reads KGHSH; CDR2 reads LQKENI. The CDR3 sequence: CASSSGQGRNYEQYF. The CDR3 nucleotides read TGTGCCAGCTCGTCAGGACAGGGACGGAACTACGAGCAGTACTTC.

Only one count was recorded for this clone. J is TRBJ2-4 and V is TRBV5-1, with a tentative D call TRBD1 (6 bases). Deletions cut 1 base from V and 8 bases from J, with 16 bases between. Germline CDR1 SGHRS, CDR2 YFSETQ. This CDR3 region has 15 residues. The CDR3 bases are TGCGCCAGCAGCTTGCAGGGGCGCGGACCTGACATTCAGTACTTC. Translated, it gives CASSLQGRGPDIQYF.

This clone appeared many times. The J gene is TRBJ1-2, the V gene TRBV20-1; possibly TRBD1 for D (6 bases). V was trimmed by 6 bases and J by 7 bases, leaving 12 bases between them. This CDR3 has 11 amino acids. The germline V gene encodes CDR1 DFQATT and CDR2 SNEGSKA (reference sequence). CDR3 sequence (DNA): TGCAGTGCCCAGGACAGTCCTGGCTACACCTTC. Translated, it gives CSAQDSPGYTF.

DNA of the CDR3: TGTGCCAGCAGCTTAGGGCAGGGGCGCTCCCTCTCTGGGGCCAACGTCCTGACTTTC. Translating it yields CASSLGQGRSLSGANVLTF. This chain uses TRBV7-9 with TRBJ2-6; maybe TRBD1 (6 bases). CDR3 size: 19 residues. CDR1 and CDR2 from the germline V gene are SEHNR and FQNEAQ (reference sequence). V dropped 1 base and J dropped 0 bases, with 16 bases sitting between them.

The sample holds a few counts of this clone. This chain joins TRBV2 and TRBJ1-2; the D is unclear. Germline loops: CDR1 SNHLY, CDR2 FYNNEI. This CDR3 region has 12 residues. V dropped 4 bases and J dropped 6 bases, with 9 bases sitting between them. The CDR3 is CASSGRAHGYTF. CDR3 coding DNA: TGTGCCAGCAGTGGCCGGGCACATGGCTACACCTTC.

The rearrangement links TRBV20-1 to TRBJ2-1; no clear D. Deletions cut 5 bases from V and 8 bases from J, with 10 bases between. This CDR3 is built from 11 residues. Germline V lookup: CDR1 DFQATT, CDR2 SNEGSKA (reference sequence). The CDR3 sequence is CSAWKGHEQFF. The CDR3 bases are TGCAGTGCTTGGAAGGGCCATGAGCAGTTCTTC.

The rearrangement uses TRBV18 and TRBJ2-7, with D perhaps TRBD2 (6 bases). Trimming stripped 0 bases from V and 0 bases from J, with 6 bases between. The CDR3 sequence is 14 residues long. CDR1 is KGHSH, CDR2 LQKENI, per germline. Here the CDR3 reads CASSPPGLSYEQYF. In nucleotides, the CDR3 is TGTGCCAGCTCACCACCGGGACTCTCCTACGAGCAGTACTTC.

The V gene is TRBV28, the J gene TRBJ2-7; tentatively, D is TRBD2 (6 bases). This CDR3 spans 15 amino acids. V was shortened by 1 base and J by 4 bases, with 14 bases between the two germline ends. Germline V gives CDR1 MDHEN, CDR2 SYDVKM. The CDR3 sequence: CASSLSGTPKYEQYF. CDR3 nucleotides: TGTGCCAGCAGTTTATCCGGGACTCCCAAATACGAGCAGTACTTC.

This clone was seen just once. The V and J genes are TRBV12-5 and TRBJ1-1; no definite D call. CDR1 is LGHNT and CDR2 is FRNRAP in the germline V gene. V lost 0 bases to trimming and J lost 7 bases, with 6 bases between them. The CDR3 is made up of 12 amino acids. In DNA, the CDR3 is TGTGCTAGTGGTTTGGTCCCGGGTGAAGCTTTCTTT. Translated, it gives CASGLVPGEAFF.

The chain employs TRBV18 and TRBJ1-1; a weak D match, TRBD1 (5 bases). The CDR3 is made up of 13 amino acids. V was pared by 2 bases and J by 4 bases, with 8 bases between. The V gene's germline CDR1 is KGHSH and CDR2 LQKENI. CDR3 loop: CASSPGGLTEAFF. In nucleotides, the CDR3 is TGTGCCAGCTCACCAGGGGGTCTCACTGAAGCTTTCTTT.

This chain connects TRBV7-8 to TRBJ2-1, with D perhaps matching TRBD2 (6 bases). V gave up 6 bases and J gave up 0 bases, with 12 bases separating them. CDR3 size: 15 residues. Germline CDR1 is SGHVS and CDR2 is FQNEAQ. The CDR3 here is CASRSFGGSYNEQFF. CDR3 DNA sequence: TGTGCCAGCAGGTCGTTCGGGGGCTCCTACAATGAGCAGTTCTTC.

The chain couples TRBV6-5 to TRBJ2-7, with TRBD2 matching over 7 bases. Germline V gene data show CDR1 as MNHEY and CDR2 as SVGAGI. This CDR3 is 15 amino acids long. J gave up 4 bases and V 5 bases, and 11 bases lay outside the gene matches. The CDR3 DNA sequence: TGTGCCAGCAGTCCCGAGGGACTAAGGTCGTACGAGCAGTACTTC. Translating it yields CASSPEGLRSYEQYF.

V is TRBV7-2 and J is TRBJ1-6; D gene unclear. Germline V CDR1 and CDR2: SGHTA, FQGNSA. The ends were cut back, 1 base at V and 7 bases at J, with 11 bases in the middle. The CDR3 runs to 15 residues. CDR3 protein: CASSLVGAGNSPLHF. CDR3 nucleotides: TGTGCCAGCAGCTTAGTGGGTGCGGGGAATTCACCCCTCCACTTT.

V is TRBV9 and J is TRBJ1-1; D is unresolved. V was pared by 4 bases and J by 1 base, with 14 bases between. This CDR3 contains 15 residues. Germline CDR1 and CDR2: SGDLS and YYNGEE. CDR3 protein: CASSPVGGANTEAFF. The CDR3 region has the DNA TGTGCCAGCAGCCCCGTGGGAGGCGCGAACACTGAAGCTTTCTTT. The full variable domain, completed using reference TRBV9 and TRBJ1-1, is DSGVTQTPKHLITATGQRVTLRCSPRSGDLSVYWYQQSLDQGLQFLIQYYNGEERAKGNILERFSAQQFPDLHSELNLSSLELGDSALYFCASSPVGGANTEAFFGQGTRLTVV.

This chain joins TRBV7-9 and TRBJ2-7; D is ambiguous. This CDR3 has 11 residues. Trimming removed 1 base from V and 3 bases from J, with 1 base in between. Germline V gene lookup returns CDR1 SEHNR and CDR2 FQNEAQ (reference sequence). DNA of the CDR3: TGTGCCAGCAGCTTAGACTACGAGCAGTACTTC. Residues: CASSLDYEQYF. Together with reference TRBV7-9 and TRBJ2-7, the CDR3 gives the full variable domain: DTGVSQNPRHKITKRGQNVTFRCDPISEHNRLYWYRQTLGQGPEFLTYFQNEAQLEKSRLLSDRFSAERPKGSFSTLEIQRTEQGDSAMYLCASSLDYEQYFGPGTRLTVT.

The V gene is TRBV6-2 or TRBV6-3, the J gene TRBJ1-2; 11 nucleotides line up with TRBD1. The CDR3 sequence is 13 residues long. Looked up from germline, CDR1 is MNHEY and CDR2 is SVGEGT. The V and J ends lost 4 bases and 7 bases, in that order; junction bases with no gene match: 2. CDR3 DNA: TGTGCCAGCAGTTGGACAGGGGGCTTTGGCTACACCTTC. Translating it yields CASSWTGGFGYTF.

This chain connects TRBV30 to TRBJ2-3; D possibly corresponds to TRBD1 (6 bases). CDR3 length: 13 residues. Between the trimmed V and J ends, which lost 7 bases and 3 bases, there was a span of 14 bases. Germline loops: CDR1 GTSNPN, CDR2 SVGIG (reference sequence). CDR3 DNA: TGTGCCTTAAGGGCAGGGGCAACAGATACGCAGTATTTT. This gives the protein CALRAGATDTQYF.

The rearrangement uses TRBV18 and TRBJ2-2; D gene ambiguous. Germline V gene lookup returns CDR1 KGHSH and CDR2 LQKENI. This CDR3 has 15 residues. V was shortened by 5 bases and J by 3 bases, with 13 bases between the two germline ends. CDR3 coding DNA: TGTGCCAGCTCAACACGGAACAGAGACACCGGGGAGCTGTTTTTT. Translated, it gives CASSTRNRDTGELFF.